One and the same sample provided the 3 T cell receptor beta chains below, sequenced in a study of T-cell memory formation after mild COVID-19. TCRdb processed the 5' RACE reads anew with MiXCR; each CDR3 protein has one entry. The table has approximately 450,000 distinct CDR3 sequences, around a sixth seen once; the top ten hold about 12%. Sequencing was performed on PBMCs or a T cell subset sorted from them (not recorded which). All receptors derive from an adult woman who had mild COVID-19 (a few samples of this study predate the infection). Cell type and time point are not known.

This clonotype was recorded a few times. CDR3 amino acids: CASSAGGQGVMGYTF. As DNA, the CDR3 is TGTGCCAGCAGCGCGGGCGGACAGGGAGTCATGGGCTACACCTTC. This chain connects TRBV7-2 to TRBJ1-2, with TRBD1 matching over 8 bases. CDR3 length: 15 amino acids. Germline CDR1 reads SGHTA; CDR2 reads FQGNSA. Losses at the gene ends were 5 bases for V and 8 bases for J; bases not matched to a gene: 13.

The chain uses TRBV19 and TRBJ2-6; 7 bases line up with TRBD2. With 4 bases clipped from V and 4 bases from J, the junction kept 7 bases outside the gene matches. The CDR3 has 16 residues. Looked up from germline, CDR1 is LNHDA and CDR2 is SQIVND (reference sequence). Here the CDR3 DNA reads TGTGCCAGTAGTACTCTATGGCGGGAGGGGGCCAACGTCCTGACTTTC. Translation gives CASSTLWREGANVLTF.

About this clonotype: A junction boundary mismatches the germline segment, possibly from a read error. The chain is built from TRBV3-1 and TRBJ1-1; TRBD1 matches 7 bases. The CDR3 contains 15 residues. The germline V gene has CDR1 LGHDT and CDR2 YNNKEL (reference sequence). In DNA form, the CDR3 reads TGTGCCAGCAGCCCCCACGGACAGGTGAAGACTGAAGCTTTCTTT. It yields the protein CASSPHGQVKTEAFF.